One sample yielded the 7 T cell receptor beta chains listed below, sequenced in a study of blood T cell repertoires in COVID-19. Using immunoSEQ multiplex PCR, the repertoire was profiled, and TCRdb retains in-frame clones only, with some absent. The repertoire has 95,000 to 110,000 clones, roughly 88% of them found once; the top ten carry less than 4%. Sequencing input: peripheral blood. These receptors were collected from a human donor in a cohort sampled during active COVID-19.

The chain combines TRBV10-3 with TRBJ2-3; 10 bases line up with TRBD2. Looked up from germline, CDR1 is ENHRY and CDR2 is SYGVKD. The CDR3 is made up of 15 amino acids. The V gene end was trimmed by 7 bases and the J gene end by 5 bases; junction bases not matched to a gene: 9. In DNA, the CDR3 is TGTGCCATCAAGCCGGGACTAGCGACGGGAGATACGCAGTATTTT. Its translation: CAIKPGLATGDTQYF.

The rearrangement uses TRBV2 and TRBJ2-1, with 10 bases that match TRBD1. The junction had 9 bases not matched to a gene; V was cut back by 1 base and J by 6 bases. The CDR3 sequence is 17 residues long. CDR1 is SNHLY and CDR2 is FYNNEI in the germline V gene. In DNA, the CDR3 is TGTGCCAGCAGTGAAGTCACCGCGGACAGGGGGTTCAATGAGCAGTTCTTC. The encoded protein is CASSEVTADRGFNEQFF.

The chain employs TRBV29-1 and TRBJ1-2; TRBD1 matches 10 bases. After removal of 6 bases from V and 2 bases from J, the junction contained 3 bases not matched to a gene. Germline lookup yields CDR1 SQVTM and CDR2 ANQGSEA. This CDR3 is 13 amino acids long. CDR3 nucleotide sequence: TGCAGCGTCTTGGACAGGGGGAACTATGGCTACACCTTC. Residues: CSVLDRGNYGYTF.

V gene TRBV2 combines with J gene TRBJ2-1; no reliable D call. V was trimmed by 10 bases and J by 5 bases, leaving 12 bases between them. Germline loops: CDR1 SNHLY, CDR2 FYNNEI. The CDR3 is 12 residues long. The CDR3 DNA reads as TGTGCCACCCTGGTCGAGAACAATGAGCAGTTCTTC. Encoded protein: CATLVENNEQFF.

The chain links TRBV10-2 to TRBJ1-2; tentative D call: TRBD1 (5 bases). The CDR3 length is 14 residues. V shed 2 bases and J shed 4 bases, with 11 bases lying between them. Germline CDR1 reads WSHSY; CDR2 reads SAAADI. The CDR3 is CASSEEVGVYGYTF. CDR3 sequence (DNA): TGCGCCAGCAGTGAGGAGGTAGGGGTCTATGGCTACACCTTC.

The CDR3 region has the DNA TGTGCCAGCAGTTACGGGTCGTGGAGCGGGGATACGCAGTATTTT. It is translated as CASSYGSWSGDTQYF. The chain is built from TRBV6-5 and TRBJ2-3; possible D gene TRBD2, 6 bases. In germline, CDR1 is MNHEY, CDR2 SVGAGI. V lost 2 bases and J lost 6, with 15 bases in between. The CDR3 loop spans 15 amino acids.

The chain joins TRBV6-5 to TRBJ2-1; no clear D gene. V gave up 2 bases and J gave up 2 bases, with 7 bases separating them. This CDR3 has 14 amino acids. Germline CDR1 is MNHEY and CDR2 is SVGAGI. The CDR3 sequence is CASSYGPAYNEQFF. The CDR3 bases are TGTGCCAGCAGTTACGGCCCAGCCTACAATGAGCAGTTCTTC.